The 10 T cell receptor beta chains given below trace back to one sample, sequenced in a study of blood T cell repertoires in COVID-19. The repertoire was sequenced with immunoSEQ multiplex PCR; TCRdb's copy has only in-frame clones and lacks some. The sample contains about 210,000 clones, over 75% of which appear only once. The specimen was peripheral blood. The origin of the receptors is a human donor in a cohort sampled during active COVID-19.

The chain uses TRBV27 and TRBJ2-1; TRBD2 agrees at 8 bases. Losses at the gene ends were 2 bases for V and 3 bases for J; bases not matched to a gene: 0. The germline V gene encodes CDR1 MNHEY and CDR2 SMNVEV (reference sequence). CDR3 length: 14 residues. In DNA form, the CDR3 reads TGTGCCAGCAGTTTAAGCGGGGGCTACAATGAGCAGTTCTTC. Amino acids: CASSLSGGYNEQFF.

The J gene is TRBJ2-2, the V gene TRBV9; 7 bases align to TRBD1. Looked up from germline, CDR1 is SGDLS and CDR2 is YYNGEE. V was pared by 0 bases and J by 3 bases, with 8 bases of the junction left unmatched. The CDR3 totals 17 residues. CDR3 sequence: CASSVVGQGVYTGELFF. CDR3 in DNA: TGTGCCAGCAGCGTAGTTGGGCAGGGGGTTTACACCGGGGAGCTGTTTTTT.

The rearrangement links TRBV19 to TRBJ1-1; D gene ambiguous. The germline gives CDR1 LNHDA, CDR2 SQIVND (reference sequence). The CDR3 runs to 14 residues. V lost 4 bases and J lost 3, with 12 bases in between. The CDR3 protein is CASSTQSRDTEAFF. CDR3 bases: TGTGCCAGTAGTACCCAATCCCGGGACACTGAAGCTTTCTTT. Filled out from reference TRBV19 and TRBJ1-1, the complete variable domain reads DGGITQSPKYLFRKEGQNVTLSCEQNLNHDAMYWYRQDPGQGLRLIYYSQIVNDFQKGDIAEGYSVSREKKESFPLTVTSAQKNPTAFYLCASSTQSRDTEAFFGQGTRLTVV.

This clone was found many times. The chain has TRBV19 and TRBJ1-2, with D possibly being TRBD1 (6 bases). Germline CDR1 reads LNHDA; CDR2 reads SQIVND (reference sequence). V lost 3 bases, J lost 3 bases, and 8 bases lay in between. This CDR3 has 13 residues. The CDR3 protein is CASSMRTDYGYTF. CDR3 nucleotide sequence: TGTGCCAGTAGTATGCGGACAGACTATGGCTACACCTTC.

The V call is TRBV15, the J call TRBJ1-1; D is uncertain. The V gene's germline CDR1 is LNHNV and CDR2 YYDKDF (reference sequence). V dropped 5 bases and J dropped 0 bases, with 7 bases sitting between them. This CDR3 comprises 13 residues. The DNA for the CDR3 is TGTGCCACCAGCTTGCAGTTGAACACTGAAGCTTTCTTT. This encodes CATSLQLNTEAFF.

The CDR3 region has the DNA TGTGCCAGCAGATGGGGGGGTCAGGGGTCCTACGAGCAGTACTTC. Translating gives CASRWGGQGSYEQYF. This chain joins TRBV27 and TRBJ2-7; D is possibly TRBD2 (7 bases). Germline loops: CDR1 MNHEY, CDR2 SMNVEV (reference sequence). This CDR3 is 15 amino acids long. V dropped 6 bases and J dropped 1 base, with 16 bases sitting between them.

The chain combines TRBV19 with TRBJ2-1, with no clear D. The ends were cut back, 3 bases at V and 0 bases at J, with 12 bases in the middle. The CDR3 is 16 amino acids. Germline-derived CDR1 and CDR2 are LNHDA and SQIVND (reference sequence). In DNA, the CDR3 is TGTGCCAGTAGTATCTTCGACACAGCCTCCTACAATGAGCAGTTCTTC. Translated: CASSIFDTASYNEQFF.

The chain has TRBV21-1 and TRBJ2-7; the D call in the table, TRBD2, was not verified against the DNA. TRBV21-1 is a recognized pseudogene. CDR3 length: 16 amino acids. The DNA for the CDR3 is TGTGCCAGCAGCAAAAAGCTAGTGCAGCTCTACTACGAGCAGTACTTC. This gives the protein CASSKKLVQLYYEQYF.

CDR3 residues: CASSHPLGLTYTGELFF. The CDR3 DNA follows: TGTGCCAGCAGCCATCCCTTGGGACTAACCTACACCGGGGAGCTGTTTTTT. The genes are TRBV11-2 and TRBJ2-2; 7 bases align to TRBD2. The CDR3 has 17 residues. Germline-derived CDR1 and CDR2 are SGHAT and FQNNGV. The junction had 12 bases not matched to a gene; V was cut back by 5 bases and J by 3 bases.

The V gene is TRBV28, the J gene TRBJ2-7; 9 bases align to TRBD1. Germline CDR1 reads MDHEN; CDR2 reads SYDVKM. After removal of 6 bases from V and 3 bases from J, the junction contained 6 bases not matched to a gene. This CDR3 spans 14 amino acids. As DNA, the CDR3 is TGTGCCAGCAGGGAGACAGGGGGTGGCTACGAGCAGTACTTC. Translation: CASRETGGGYEQYF.